These 18 T cell receptor beta chains were sequenced from one sample in a study of shared clonotypes between healthy human individuals. The method was immunoSEQ multiplex PCR; TCRdb's version includes in-frame clones alone and lacks a portion of them. The sample has 640,000 or so clones, around 72% seen once. What was sequenced was memory CD4+ T cells sorted from blood. Subset denoted: CD45RA-negative fraction. All receptors derive from a woman in her twenties or thirties in good health.

This clone was counted at least ten times. The gene calls are TRBV19 and TRBJ2-1; 10 positions agree with TRBD2. This CDR3 is 16 amino acids long. J was trimmed by 10 bases and V by 2 bases; bases with no gene match: 11. The V gene's germline CDR1 is LNHDA and CDR2 SQIVND (reference sequence). The CDR3, as DNA: TGTGCCAGTAGTATACCCATGAGCGGGAGGGCCCGGGAGCAGTTCTTC. This codes for CASSIPMSGRAREQFF.

This sequence joins TRBV5-5 and TRBJ2-7; unclear D gene. CDR1 is SGHKS and CDR2 is YYEKEE in the germline V gene (reference sequence). The CDR3 has 14 residues. Trimming took 2 bases from V and 1 from J, leaving 10 bases between them. CDR3 DNA sequence: TGTGCCAGCAGCTTCTCCCAGGCATCCTACGAGCAGTACTTC. Residues: CASSFSQASYEQYF.

The genes are TRBV5-4 and TRBJ2-5, with TRBD1 identical over 7 bases. CDR1 and CDR2 from the germline V gene are SGHNT and YYREEE (reference sequence). This CDR3 has 14 residues. V shed 2 bases, J shed 4 bases, and the junction held 5 bases outside the gene matches. For the CDR3, the DNA is TGTGCCAGCAGCTTACAGGGGTCGGCAGAGACCCAGTACTTC. It translates to CASSLQGSAETQYF.

In DNA form, the CDR3 reads TGTGCCAGCAGCTTGAATGCAATGGGGGGCCTCGAGCAGTACTTC. It translates to CASSLNAMGGLEQYF. The gene calls are TRBV5-5 and TRBJ2-7; the D call may be TRBD1 or TRBD2 (6 bases each). Per germline, CDR1 SGHKS and CDR2 YYEKEE (reference sequence). V was trimmed by 1 base and J by 6 bases, leaving 17 bases between them. This CDR3 is 15 amino acids long.

This clone was seen a few times. The rearrangement links TRBV27 to TRBJ1-2, with 7 bases fitting TRBD1. The CDR3 is 13 amino acids. The junction had 7 bases not matched to a gene; V was cut back by 5 bases and J by 7 bases. In germline, CDR1 is MNHEY, CDR2 SMNVEV (reference sequence). CDR3 sequence: CASSPQGQPGYTF. Here the CDR3 DNA reads TGTGCCAGCAGTCCCCAGGGACAGCCTGGCTACACCTTC.

Only a few counts were recorded for this clone. The genes are TRBV19 and TRBJ1-2, with a weak D call TRBD1 (6 bases). Germline V gives CDR1 LNHDA, CDR2 SQIVND (reference sequence). V lost 5 bases and J 7 bases, leaving 11 bases between the germline ends. This CDR3 has 12 residues. CDR3 DNA: TGTGCCAGTAGTTACAGGGATCGTGGCTACACCTTC. It translates to CASSYRDRGYTF. Full variable domain (outside the CDR3, taken from reference TRBV19 and TRBJ1-2): DGGITQSPKYLFRKEGQNVTLSCEQNLNHDAMYWYRQDPGQGLRLIYYSQIVNDFQKGDIAEGYSVSREKKESFPLTVTSAQKNPTAFYLCASSYRDRGYTFGSGTRLTVV.

The gene calls are TRBV11-3 and TRBJ1-1; 7 bases align to TRBD1. Trimming took 1 base from V and 0 from J; bases not matched to a gene: 2. The CDR3 length is 15 residues. Germline CDR1 reads SGHNT; CDR2 reads YENEEA. CDR3 loop: CASSLGDSMNTEAFF. CDR3 in DNA: TGTGCCAGCAGCTTAGGGGACAGCATGAACACTGAAGCTTTCTTT. Full variable domain (outside the CDR3, taken from reference TRBV11-3 and TRBJ1-1): EAGVVQSPRYKIIEKKQPVAFWCNPISGHNTLYWYLQNLGQGPELLIRYENEEAVDDSQLPKDRFSAERLKGVDSTLKIQPAELGDSAVYLCASSLGDSMNTEAFFGQGTRLTVV.

To note about this clone: This may be a read error: a much more frequent sequence differs by one nucleotide. The rearrangement joins TRBV7-2 to TRBJ1-5, with D possibly TRBD1 on 5 matching bases. The CDR3 loop spans 14 amino acids. Germline assignment: CDR1 SGHTA and CDR2 FQGNSA. V was clipped by 5 bases and J by 3 bases, with 11 bases between them. CDR3 bases: TGTGCCAGCAGCCTTGAAGGGGACAATCAGCCCCAGCATTTT. Amino acid sequence: CASSLEGDNQPQHF.

The J gene is TRBJ2-3, the V gene TRBV18; 7 bases line up with TRBD1. V shed 0 bases and J 2 bases; nucleotides not matched to a gene: 2. The germline V gene has CDR1 KGHSH and CDR2 LQKENI. The CDR3 loop spans 15 amino acids. The CDR3 reads CASSPPGQFTDTQYF. In DNA, the CDR3 is TGTGCCAGCTCACCACCGGGACAGTTCACAGATACGCAGTATTTT.

Comments on this clone: The same CDR3 also results from other DNA sequences found in this sample. The rearrangement uses TRBV18 and TRBJ2-3; 9 bases align to TRBD2. The CDR3 runs to 16 residues. J was trimmed by 0 bases and V by 0 bases; bases with no gene match: 1. Germline lookup yields CDR1 KGHSH and CDR2 LQKENI. CDR3 protein: CASSPPTSGSTDTQYF. In nucleotides, the CDR3 is TGTGCCAGCTCACCACCAACTAGCGGGAGCACAGATACGCAGTATTTT. The entire variable domain, with the rest obtained from reference TRBV18 and TRBJ2-3, is as follows: NAGVMQNPRHLVRRRGQEARLRCSPMKGHSHVYWYRQLPEEGLKFMVYLQKENIIDESGMPKERFSAEFPKEGPSILRIQQVVRGDSAAYFCASSPPTSGSTDTQYFGPGTRLTVL.

The rearrangement joins TRBV28 to TRBJ2-1; TRBD1 matches 9 bases. V lost 5 bases to trimming and J lost 8 bases; unmatched junction nucleotides: 10. Looked up from germline, CDR1 is MDHEN and CDR2 is SYDVKM. The CDR3 loop spans 15 amino acids. The CDR3 is CASSPQGQGKDEQFF. The CDR3 DNA sequence: TGTGCCAGCAGTCCCCAGGGACAGGGTAAAGATGAGCAGTTCTTC.

This chain joins TRBV7-3 and TRBJ1-2; 7 positions match TRBD1. CDR1 is SGHTA, CDR2 FQGTGA, per germline. This CDR3 has 14 amino acids. The ends lost 2 bases at V and 8 bases at J; junction bases unmatched: 8. The CDR3 sequence is CASSLGTATGGYTF. CDR3 nucleotides: TGTGCCAGCAGCTTAGGGACAGCAACTGGCGGCTACACCTTC.

The chain links TRBV19 to TRBJ1-5; 9 positions agree with TRBD1. Germline V CDR1 and CDR2: LNHDA, SQIVND (reference sequence). This CDR3 spans 16 amino acids. Trimming cost V 6 bases and J 3 bases; bases outside gene matches: 9. CDR3 nucleotide sequence: TGTGCCAGTAGCCCTTCCGGGACAGGGTACAATCAGCCCCAGCATTTT. Translation gives CASSPSGTGYNQPQHF. The whole variable domain, filled in from reference TRBV19 and TRBJ1-5, reads DGGITQSPKYLFRKEGQNVTLSCEQNLNHDAMYWYRQDPGQGLRLIYYSQIVNDFQKGDIAEGYSVSREKKESFPLTVTSAQKNPTAFYLCASSPSGTGYNQPQHFGDGTRLSIL.

The V call is TRBV2, the J call TRBJ1-1; possible D gene TRBD1, 5 bases. The V end was cut by 5 bases, the J end by 0 bases, with 16 bases between. Germline CDR1 SNHLY, CDR2 FYNNEI. The CDR3 is 16 amino acids. The CDR3 nucleotides are TGTGCCAGCAGTTTAGGACAAGGGAGGATGAACACTGAAGCTTTCTTT. Its translation: CASSLGQGRMNTEAFF.

The V and J genes are TRBV9 and TRBJ2-5; D is unclear. The CDR3 has 14 residues. V lost 4 bases to trimming and J lost 5 bases, with 15 bases between them. Germline V gene sequence: CDR1 SGDLS, CDR2 YYNGEE. CDR3 bases: TGTGCCAGCAGCCCGAACAGAAGGGTGGAGACCCAGTACTTC. It yields the protein CASSPNRRVETQYF.

V and J are TRBV10-3 and TRBJ2-7; a possible D gene is TRBD1 (9 bases). The CDR3 spans 16 residues. The germline V and J ends were trimmed by 2 bases and 4 bases, with 18 bases remaining between them. The germline V gene encodes CDR1 ENHRY and CDR2 SYGVKD. The CDR3, as DNA: TGTGCCATCAGTGAGGGACAGGGGCGCGGGGGGTACGAGCAGTACTTC. Its protein is CAISEGQGRGGYEQYF.

The chain uses TRBV5-1 and TRBJ1-2, with 7 bases identical to TRBD1. The CDR3 totals 16 residues. Germline V lookup: CDR1 SGHRS, CDR2 YFSETQ. Trimming removed 4 bases from V and 0 bases from J; junction bases left unmatched: 9. The DNA of the CDR3 is TGCGCCAGCAGCCCGGATGGGACAGCAGCTAACTATGGCTACACCTTC. As protein: CASSPDGTAANYGYTF.

The chain links TRBV19 to TRBJ1-5; TRBD1 matches at 8 bases. CDR1 LNHDA and CDR2 SQIVND come from the germline V gene (reference sequence). The CDR3 is 14 residues long. With 5 bases clipped from V and 4 bases from J, the junction kept 4 bases outside the gene matches. The CDR3 spells CASSPGGSNQPQHF. CDR3 DNA sequence: TGTGCCAGTAGTCCAGGGGGCTCGAATCAGCCCCAGCATTTT.